Following are 12 T cell receptor beta chains from one sample sequenced in a study of T cells in Graves' hyperthyroidism and ophthalmopathy. There were TCR beta CDR3 regions amplified from RNA transcripts. HTBI primers were employed in a first-round RT-PCR of the TCR CDR3. TCRdb re-derived calls from the multiplex PCR reads in MiXCR, one entry per CDR3 protein. The table shows 500,000 to 750,000 distinct CDR3 sequences, with around 14% occurring only once. Sequenced sample: blood. These receptors all come from a woman in her thirties with Graves' hyperthyroidism.

This clonotype was counted only a few times. The V gene is TRBV24-1, the J gene TRBJ2-2; D not certain. Germline CDR1 is KGHDR and CDR2 is SFDVKD. V shed 6 bases and J shed 0 bases, with 7 bases lying between them. This CDR3 spans 14 amino acids. The CDR3 DNA reads as TGTGCCACCAGTCACCGTACGAACACCGGGGAGCTGTTTTTT. It is translated as CATSHRTNTGELFF.

This clonotype came up many times. V and J are TRBV6-1 and TRBJ1-4, with D perhaps matching TRBD1 (6 bases). V shed 2 bases and J shed 7 bases, with 11 bases lying between them. CDR3 length: 14 residues. CDR1 and CDR2 from the germline V gene are MNHNS and SASEGT. CDR3 nucleotides: TGTGCCAGCAGTGAATTCAGGGGCGGTGAAAAACTGTTTTTT. It translates to CASSEFRGGEKLFF.

Many counts were recorded for this clonotype. V gene TRBV28 combines with J gene TRBJ1-5; 11 bases line up with TRBD1. This CDR3 is built from 17 residues. Germline-derived CDR1 and CDR2 are MDHEN and SYDVKM. J gave up 4 bases and V 6 bases, and 11 bases lay outside the gene matches. CDR3: CASRGAPRDRGNQPQHF. CDR3 DNA sequence: TGTGCCAGCAGGGGGGCCCCCCGGGACAGGGGGAATCAGCCCCAGCATTTT.

There are many counts of this clonotype. The J gene is TRBJ2-7, the V gene TRBV5-1, with 8 positions matching TRBD2. The trim removed 4 bases at V and 4 bases at J, leaving 7 bases unmatched. The germline CDR1 and CDR2 sequences are SGHRS and YFSETQ. The CDR3 covers 14 residues. CDR3 nucleotide sequence: TGCGCCAGCAGCGAGCGGGAGTTGGTGTACGAGCAGTACTTC. Translated, it gives CASSERELVYEQYF.

The J gene is TRBJ2-2, the V gene TRBV19; no clear D. CDR3 length equals 16 residues. Germline V gene data show CDR1 as LNHDA and CDR2 as SQIVND (reference sequence). V was pared by 6 bases and J by 0 bases, with 14 bases between. The CDR3 here is CASSPEGFANTGELFF. DNA of the CDR3: TGTGCCAGTAGCCCCGAAGGGTTCGCGAACACCGGGGAGCTGTTTTTT.

V usage is TRBV27 and J usage is TRBJ2-5; D possibly corresponds to TRBD2 (5 bases). Trimming pared 1 base from V and 2 bases from J, leaving 8 bases between. CDR3 size: 14 residues. Germline-derived CDR1 and CDR2 are MNHEY and SMNVEV (reference sequence). Here the CDR3 DNA reads TGTGCCAGCAGTTTATATCGGACTCAAGAGACCCAGTACTTC. Encoded protein: CASSLYRTQETQYF.

This clonotype was recorded many times. CDR3 in amino acids: CASSLSMALGDSNSSEQFF. In DNA form, the CDR3 reads TGTGCCAGCAGTTTATCCATGGCTCTCGGGGACAGCAACTCTAGTGAGCAGTTCTTC. The chain links TRBV28 to TRBJ2-1; TRBD1 aligns across 7 bases. Unmatched junction bases numbered 21, after V lost 1 base and J lost 9 bases. The CDR3 covers 19 residues. The V gene's germline CDR1 is MDHEN and CDR2 SYDVKM.

At least ten counts were recorded for this clonotype. The gene calls are TRBV12-3 or TRBV12-4 and TRBJ2-7; 7 bases agree with TRBD1. This CDR3 is 12 amino acids long. V was clipped by 7 bases and J by 7 bases; unmatched bases: 7. This chain's CDR3 is CASTVTGVEQYF. For the CDR3, the DNA is TGTGCCAGCACCGTCACAGGGGTTGAGCAGTACTTC.

The chain employs TRBV6-1 and TRBJ2-3; 13 bases are shared with TRBD2. Germline V gene lookup returns CDR1 MNHNS and CDR2 SASEGT. The CDR3 spans 16 residues. V was clipped by 7 bases and J by 2 bases; unmatched bases: 6. The CDR3 region is CASTGLAGEVTDTQYF. The CDR3 DNA sequence: TGTGCCAGCACCGGACTAGCGGGAGAGGTCACAGATACGCAGTATTTT.

This clonotype was detected many times. The gene calls are TRBV2 and TRBJ1-6, with D perhaps matching TRBD1 (5 bases). Per germline, CDR1 SNHLY and CDR2 FYNNEI. The V end lost 8 bases, the J end lost 5 bases, and 7 bases lay between the germline ends. The CDR3 is 12 residues long. CDR3 sequence reads: CASLDNNSPLHF. The CDR3 DNA sequence: TGTGCCAGCCTGGACAATAATTCACCCCTCCACTTT.

This clonotype appeared a few times. The rearrangement joins TRBV27 to TRBJ1-5, with TRBD1 as a possible D gene (5 bases). Germline-derived CDR1 and CDR2 are MNHEY and SMNVEV (reference sequence). There are 14 residues in the CDR3. The V end lost 5 bases, the J end lost 3 bases, and 11 bases lay between the germline ends. The CDR3 nucleotides are TGTGCCAGCAGTCTTACAGGACCCAATCAGCCCCAGCATTTT. This sequence encodes CASSLTGPNQPQHF.

This clonotype came up a few times. The V call is TRBV12-3 or TRBV12-4, the J call TRBJ2-2, with a tentative D call TRBD2 (6 bases). V was trimmed by 7 bases and J by 4 bases, leaving 13 bases between them. The CDR3 contains 14 residues. The DNA of the CDR3 is TGTGCCAGCAAACGCGGGGCGGCCACCGGGGAGCTGTTTTTT. Translating gives CASKRGAATGELFF.